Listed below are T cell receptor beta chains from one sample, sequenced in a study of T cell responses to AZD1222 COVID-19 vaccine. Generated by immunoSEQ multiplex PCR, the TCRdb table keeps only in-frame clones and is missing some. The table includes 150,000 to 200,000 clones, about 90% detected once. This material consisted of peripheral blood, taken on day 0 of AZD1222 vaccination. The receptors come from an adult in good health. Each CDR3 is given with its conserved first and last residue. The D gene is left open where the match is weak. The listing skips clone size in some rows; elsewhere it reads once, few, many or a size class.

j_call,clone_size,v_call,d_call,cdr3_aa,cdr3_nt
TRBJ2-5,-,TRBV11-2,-,CASSPDSQQETQYF,TGTGCCAGCAGCCCTGACAGCCAACAAGAGACCCAGTACTTC
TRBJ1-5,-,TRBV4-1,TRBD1,CASSPGLTGGNQPQHF,TGCGCCAGCAGCCCCGGGCTGACAGGGGGGAATCAGCCCCAGCATTTT
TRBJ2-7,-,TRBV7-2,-,CASSPQGITYEQYF,TGTGCCAGCAGCCCGCAGGGTATCACCTACGAGCAGTACTTC
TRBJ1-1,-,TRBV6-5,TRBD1,CASTYQGTANTEAFF,TGTGCCAGCACCTACCAAGGGACAGCCAACACTGAAGCTTTCTTT
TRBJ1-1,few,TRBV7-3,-,CASSFSPSGGDTEAFF,TGTGCCAGCAGCTTCTCCCCTTCTGGGGGAGACACTGAAGCTTTCTTT
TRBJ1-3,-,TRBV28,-,CASSLPGPAHTIYF,TGTGCCAGCAGTTTACCCGGGCCTGCGCACACCATATATTTT
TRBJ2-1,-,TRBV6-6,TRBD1,CASSTGGIEQFF,TGTGCCAGCAGTACAGGGGGCATTGAGCAGTTCTTC
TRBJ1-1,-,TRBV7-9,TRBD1,CASSGPGGSEAFF,TGTGCCAGCAGCGGCCCAGGGGGCTCTGAAGCTTTCTTT
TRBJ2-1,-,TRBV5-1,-,CASSVAGASYNEQFF,TGCGCCAGCTCCGTCGCGGGGGCCTCCTACAATGAGCAGTTCTTC
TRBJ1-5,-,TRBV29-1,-,CSAGGRGNQPQHF,TGCAGCGCTGGGGGCCGTGGCAATCAGCCCCAGCATTTT
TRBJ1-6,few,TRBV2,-,CASINLYNSPLHF,TGTGCCAGCATCAACCTCTATAATTCACCCCTCCACTTT
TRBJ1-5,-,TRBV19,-,CASDLGGSNQPQHF,TGTGCCAGCGACCTAGGGGGATCCAATCAGCCCCAGCATTTT
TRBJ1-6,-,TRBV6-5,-,CASSLGVSPLHF,TGTGCCAGCAGCCTAGGGGTTTCACCCCTCCACTTT
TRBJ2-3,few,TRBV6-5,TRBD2,CASRATVAGEYTQYF,TGTGCCAGCAGGGCTACGGTGGCGGGAGAATATACGCAGTATTTT
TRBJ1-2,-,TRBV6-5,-,CASSFDPQRGYTF,TGTGCCAGCAGTTTCGACCCCCAGCGGGGCTACACCTTC
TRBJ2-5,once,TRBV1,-,CTSSQDWRGGQKETQYF,TGCACCAGCAGCCAAGATTGGAGGGGGGGGCAGAAAGAGACCCAGTACTTC
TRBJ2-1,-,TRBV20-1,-,CSATSYNEQFF,TGCAGTGCTACCTCTTACAATGAGCAGTTCTTC
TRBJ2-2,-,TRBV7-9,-,CASSFRYGYQGTGELFF,TGTGCCAGCAGCTTTCGGTATGGGTACCAGGGCACCGGGGAGCTGTTTTTT